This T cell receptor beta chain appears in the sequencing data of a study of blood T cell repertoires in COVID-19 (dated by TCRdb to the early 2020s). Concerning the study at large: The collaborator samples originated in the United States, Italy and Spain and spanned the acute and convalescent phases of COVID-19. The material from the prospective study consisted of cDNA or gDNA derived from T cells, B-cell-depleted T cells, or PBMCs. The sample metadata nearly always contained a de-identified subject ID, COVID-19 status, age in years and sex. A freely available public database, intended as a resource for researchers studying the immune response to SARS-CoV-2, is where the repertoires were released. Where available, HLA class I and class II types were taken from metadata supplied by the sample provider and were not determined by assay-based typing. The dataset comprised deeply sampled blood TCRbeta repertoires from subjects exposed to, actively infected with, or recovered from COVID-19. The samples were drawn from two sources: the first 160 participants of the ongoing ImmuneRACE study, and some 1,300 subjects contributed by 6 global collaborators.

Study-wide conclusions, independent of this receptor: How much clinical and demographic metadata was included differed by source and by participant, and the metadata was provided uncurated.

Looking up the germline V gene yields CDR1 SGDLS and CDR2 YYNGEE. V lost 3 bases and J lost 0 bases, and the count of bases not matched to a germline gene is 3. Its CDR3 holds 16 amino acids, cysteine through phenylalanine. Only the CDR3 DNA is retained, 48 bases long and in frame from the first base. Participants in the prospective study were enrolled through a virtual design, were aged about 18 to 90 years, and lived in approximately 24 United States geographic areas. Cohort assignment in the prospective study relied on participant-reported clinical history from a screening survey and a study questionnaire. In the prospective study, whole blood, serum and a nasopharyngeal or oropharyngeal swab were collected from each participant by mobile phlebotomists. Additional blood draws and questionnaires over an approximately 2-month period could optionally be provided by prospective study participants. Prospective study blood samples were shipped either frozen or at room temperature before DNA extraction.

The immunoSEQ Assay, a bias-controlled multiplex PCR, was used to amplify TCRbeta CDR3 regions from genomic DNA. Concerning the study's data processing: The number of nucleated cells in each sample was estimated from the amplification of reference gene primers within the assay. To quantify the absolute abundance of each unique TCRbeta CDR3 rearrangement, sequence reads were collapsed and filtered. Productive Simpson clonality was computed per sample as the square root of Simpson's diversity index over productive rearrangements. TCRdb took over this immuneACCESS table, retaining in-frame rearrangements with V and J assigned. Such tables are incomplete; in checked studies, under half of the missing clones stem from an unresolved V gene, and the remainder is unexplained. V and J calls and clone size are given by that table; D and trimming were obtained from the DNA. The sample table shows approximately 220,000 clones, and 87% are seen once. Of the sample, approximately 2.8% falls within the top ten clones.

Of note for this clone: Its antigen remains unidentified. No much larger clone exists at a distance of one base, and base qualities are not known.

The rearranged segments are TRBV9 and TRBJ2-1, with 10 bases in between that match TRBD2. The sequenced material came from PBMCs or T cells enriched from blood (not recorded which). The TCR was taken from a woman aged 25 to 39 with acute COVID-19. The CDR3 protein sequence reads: CASSASGGGSYNEQFF. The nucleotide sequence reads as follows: TGTGCCAGCAGCGCTAGCGGGGGCGGCTCCTACAATGAGCAGTTCTTC.